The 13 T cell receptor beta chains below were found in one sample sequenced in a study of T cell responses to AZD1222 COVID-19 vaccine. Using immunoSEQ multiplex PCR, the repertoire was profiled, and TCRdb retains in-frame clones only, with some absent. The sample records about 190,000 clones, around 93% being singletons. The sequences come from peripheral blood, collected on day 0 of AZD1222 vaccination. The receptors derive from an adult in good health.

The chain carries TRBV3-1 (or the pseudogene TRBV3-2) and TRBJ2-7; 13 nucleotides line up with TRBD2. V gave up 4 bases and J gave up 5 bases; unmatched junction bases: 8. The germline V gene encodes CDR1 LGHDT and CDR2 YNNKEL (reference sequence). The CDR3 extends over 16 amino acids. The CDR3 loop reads CASSRRSLAGGNEQYF. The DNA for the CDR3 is TGTGCCAGCAGCCGGCGGTCACTAGCGGGAGGGAACGAGCAGTACTTC.

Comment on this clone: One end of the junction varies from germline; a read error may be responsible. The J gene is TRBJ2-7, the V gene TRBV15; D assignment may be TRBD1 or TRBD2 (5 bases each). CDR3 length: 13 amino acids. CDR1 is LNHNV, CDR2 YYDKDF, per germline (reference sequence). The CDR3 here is CATSRDGTRAPAF. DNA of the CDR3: TGTGCCACCAGCAGAGATGGGACGAGGGCACCTGCCTTC.

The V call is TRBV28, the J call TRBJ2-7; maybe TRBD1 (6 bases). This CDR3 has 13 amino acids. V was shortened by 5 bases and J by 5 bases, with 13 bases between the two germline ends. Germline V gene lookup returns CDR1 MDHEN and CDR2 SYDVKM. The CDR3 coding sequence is TGTGCCAGCAGTAGAACAGGGTTCGACGAGCAGTACTTC. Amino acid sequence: CASSRTGFDEQYF.

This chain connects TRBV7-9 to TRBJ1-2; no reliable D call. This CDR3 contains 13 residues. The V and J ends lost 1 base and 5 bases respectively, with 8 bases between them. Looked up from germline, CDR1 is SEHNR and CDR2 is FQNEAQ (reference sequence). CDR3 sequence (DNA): TGTGCCAGCAGCTTAGGTTCAGTGTATGGCTACACCTTC. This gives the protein CASSLGSVYGYTF.

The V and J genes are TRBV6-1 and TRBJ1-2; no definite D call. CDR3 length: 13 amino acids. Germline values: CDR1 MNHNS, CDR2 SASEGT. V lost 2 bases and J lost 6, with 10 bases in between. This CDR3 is CASSEPVRHGYTF. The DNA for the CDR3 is TGTGCCAGCAGTGAACCTGTCAGGCATGGCTACACCTTC.

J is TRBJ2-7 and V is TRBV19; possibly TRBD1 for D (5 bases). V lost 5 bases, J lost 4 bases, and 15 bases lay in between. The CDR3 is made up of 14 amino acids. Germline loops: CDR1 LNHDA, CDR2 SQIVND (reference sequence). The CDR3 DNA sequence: TGTGCCAGTAGTTTAGGGGCCCTCCTGTACGAGCAGTACTTC. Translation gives CASSLGALLYEQYF.

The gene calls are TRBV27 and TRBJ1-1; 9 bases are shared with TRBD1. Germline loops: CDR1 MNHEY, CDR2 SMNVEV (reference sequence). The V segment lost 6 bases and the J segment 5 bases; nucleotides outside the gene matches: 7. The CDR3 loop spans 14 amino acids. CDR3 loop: CASRLQGAQTEAFF. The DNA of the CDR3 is TGTGCCAGCAGACTACAGGGGGCGCAGACTGAAGCTTTCTTT.

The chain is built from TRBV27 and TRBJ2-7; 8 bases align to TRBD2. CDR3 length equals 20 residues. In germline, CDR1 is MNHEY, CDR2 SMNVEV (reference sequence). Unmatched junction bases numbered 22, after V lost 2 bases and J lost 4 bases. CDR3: CASSLLSPLAGLGKFYEQYF. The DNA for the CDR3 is TGTGCCAGCAGTTTACTCTCCCCTCTAGCGGGCCTTGGAAAATTTTACGAGCAGTACTTC.

CDR3 protein: CASSISGGWYNEQFF. CDR3 DNA: TGTGCCAGTAGTATTTCAGGGGGCTGGTACAATGAGCAGTTCTTC. This chain joins TRBV19 and TRBJ2-1; 8 bases are shared with TRBD1. The J segment lost 4 bases and the V segment lost 3 bases, leaving 5 bases of the junction unmatched. Germline lookup yields CDR1 LNHDA and CDR2 SQIVND (reference sequence). The CDR3 is 15 amino acids.

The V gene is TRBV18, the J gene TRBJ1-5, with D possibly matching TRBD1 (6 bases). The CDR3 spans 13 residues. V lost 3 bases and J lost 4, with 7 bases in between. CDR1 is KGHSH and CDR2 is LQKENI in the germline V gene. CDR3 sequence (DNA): TGTGCCAGCTCACCCGACAGGAATCAGCCCCAGCATTTT. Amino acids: CASSPDRNQPQHF.

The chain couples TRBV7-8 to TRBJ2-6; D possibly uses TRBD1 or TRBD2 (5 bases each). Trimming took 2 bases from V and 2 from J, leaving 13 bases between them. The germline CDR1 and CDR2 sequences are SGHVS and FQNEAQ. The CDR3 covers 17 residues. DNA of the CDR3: TGTGCCAGCAGCTTATTTGGGGGTGTAGCTGGGGCCAACGTCCTGACTTTC. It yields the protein CASSLFGGVAGANVLTF. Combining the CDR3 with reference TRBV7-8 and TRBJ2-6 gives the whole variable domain GAGVSQSPRYKVAKRGQDVALRCDPISGHVSLFWYQQALGQGPEFLTYFQNEAQLDKSGLPSDRFFAERPEGSVSTLKIQRTQQEDSAVYLCASSLFGGVAGANVLTFGAGSRLTVL.

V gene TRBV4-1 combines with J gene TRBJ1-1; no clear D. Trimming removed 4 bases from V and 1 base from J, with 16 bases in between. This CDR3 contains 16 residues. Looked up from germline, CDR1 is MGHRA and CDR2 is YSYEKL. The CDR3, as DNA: TGCGCCAGCAGCCCAAGGGAAGGGCTTGGGAACACTGAAGCTTTCTTT. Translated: CASSPREGLGNTEAFF.

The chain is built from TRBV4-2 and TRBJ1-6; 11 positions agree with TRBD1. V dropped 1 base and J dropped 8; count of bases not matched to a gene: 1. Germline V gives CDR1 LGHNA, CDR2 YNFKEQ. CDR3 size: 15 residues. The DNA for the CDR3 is TGTGCCAGCAGCCAAGGGACAGGGGGCGATTCACCCCTCCACTTT. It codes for CASSQGTGGDSPLHF.